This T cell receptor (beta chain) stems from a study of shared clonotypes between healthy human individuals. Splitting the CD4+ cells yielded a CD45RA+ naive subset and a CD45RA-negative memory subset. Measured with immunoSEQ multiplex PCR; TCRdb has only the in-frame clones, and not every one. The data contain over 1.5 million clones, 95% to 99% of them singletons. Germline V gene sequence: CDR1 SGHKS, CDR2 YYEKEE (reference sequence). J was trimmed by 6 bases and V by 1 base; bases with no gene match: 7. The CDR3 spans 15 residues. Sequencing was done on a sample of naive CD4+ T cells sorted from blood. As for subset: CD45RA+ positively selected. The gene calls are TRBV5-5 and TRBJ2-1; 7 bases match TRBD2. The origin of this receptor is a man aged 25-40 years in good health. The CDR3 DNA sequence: TGTGCCAGCAGCTTGCGCGGGAGTTTTCCCAATGAGCAGTTCTTC. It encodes CASSLRGSFPNEQFF.